This T cell receptor beta chain was identified during a study of T cell repertoires in cytomegalovirus infection. Study-level background: Public TCR beta signatures marked donors with CMV infection and the matching HLA.

With regard to this clonotype: As yet, its antigen is unknown.

General study findings and limits: There were HLA-C-restricted CMV-specific TCR beta clonotypes dominating the ex vivo response.

TCRdb fed the reads into MiXCR, producing one record per CDR3 protein. The table lists more than 400,000 distinct CDR3 sequences, 26% of them singletons. This TCR was recovered from a human donor in good health (CMV status not recorded). Some clones in this sample may be carry-over from other donors' samples. Sequenced: PBMCs.

The CDR3 is CASSPTRDIWYGYTF. The CDR3, as DNA: TGTGCCAGCAGCCCCACCCGGGACATATGGTATGGCTACACCTTC. This chain joins TRBV7-2 and TRBJ1-2; TRBD1 is a possible D gene (6 bases). The CDR3 extends over 15 amino acids. The V and J ends lost 5 bases and 5 bases respectively, with 18 bases between them. Germline-derived CDR1 and CDR2 are SGHTA and FQGNSA. Together with reference TRBV7-2 and TRBJ1-2, the CDR3 gives the full variable domain: GAGVSQSPSNKVTEKGKDVELRCDPISGHTALYWYRQSLGQGLEFLIYFQGNSAPDKSGLPSDRFSAERTGGSVSTLTIQRTQQEDSAVYLCASSPTRDIWYGYTFGSGTRLTVV.